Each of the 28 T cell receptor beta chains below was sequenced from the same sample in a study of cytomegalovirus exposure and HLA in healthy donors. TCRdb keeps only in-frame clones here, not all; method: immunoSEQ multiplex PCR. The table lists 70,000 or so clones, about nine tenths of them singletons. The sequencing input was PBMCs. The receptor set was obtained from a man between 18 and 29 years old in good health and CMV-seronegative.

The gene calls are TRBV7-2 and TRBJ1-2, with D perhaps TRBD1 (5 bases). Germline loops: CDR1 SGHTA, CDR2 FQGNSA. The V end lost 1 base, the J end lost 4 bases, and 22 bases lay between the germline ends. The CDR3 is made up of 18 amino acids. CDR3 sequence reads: CASSLGIGQGHGRYGYTF. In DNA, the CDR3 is TGTGCCAGCAGCTTAGGGATCGGGCAGGGCCATGGACGCTATGGCTACACCTTC.

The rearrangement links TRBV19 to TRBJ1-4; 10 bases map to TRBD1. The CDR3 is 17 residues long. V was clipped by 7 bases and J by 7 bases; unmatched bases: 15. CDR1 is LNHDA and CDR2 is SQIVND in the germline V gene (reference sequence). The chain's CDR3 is CASTPLVSGTGVEKLFF. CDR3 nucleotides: TGTGCCAGTACCCCCCTCGTGTCCGGGACAGGGGTTGAAAAACTGTTTTTT. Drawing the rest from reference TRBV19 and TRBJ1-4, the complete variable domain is DGGITQSPKYLFRKEGQNVTLSCEQNLNHDAMYWYRQDPGQGLRLIYYSQIVNDFQKGDIAEGYSVSREKKESFPLTVTSAQKNPTAFYLCASTPLVSGTGVEKLFFGSGTQLSVL.

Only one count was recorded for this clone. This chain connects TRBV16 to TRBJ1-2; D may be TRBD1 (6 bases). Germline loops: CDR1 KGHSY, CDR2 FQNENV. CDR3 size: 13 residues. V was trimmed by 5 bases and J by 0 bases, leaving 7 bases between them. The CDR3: CASSGQSNYGYTF. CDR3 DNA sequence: TGTGCCAGCAGCGGACAGTCTAACTATGGCTACACCTTC.

The CDR3 region is CASSLGFGWNGYTF. As DNA, the CDR3 is TGTGCCAGCAGCTTAGGTTTCGGGTGGAATGGCTACACCTTC. J is TRBJ1-2 and V is TRBV7-9; no clear D. The V end lost 1 base, the J end lost 6 bases, and 12 bases lay between the germline ends. The germline V gene encodes CDR1 SEHNR and CDR2 FQNEAQ (reference sequence). This CDR3 has 14 amino acids.

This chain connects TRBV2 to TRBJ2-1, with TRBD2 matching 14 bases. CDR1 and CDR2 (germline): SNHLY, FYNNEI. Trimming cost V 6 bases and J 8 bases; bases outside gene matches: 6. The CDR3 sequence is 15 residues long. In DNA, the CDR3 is TGTGCCAGCAGCAGACTAGCGGGAGGGCCGGATGAGCAGTTCTTC. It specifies CASSRLAGGPDEQFF.

In nucleotides, the CDR3 is TGTGCCAGCAGTGTAGGGGTCGCGGTGGGCTACGAGCAGTACTTC. Translation: CASSVGVAVGYEQYF. This chain links TRBV25-1 with TRBJ2-7, with D perhaps TRBD1 (5 bases). The CDR3 length is 15 residues. Trimming shortened V by 4 bases and J by 3 bases, and 16 bases separated the two germline ends. Per the germline V gene, CDR1 is MGHDK and CDR2 is SYGVNS.

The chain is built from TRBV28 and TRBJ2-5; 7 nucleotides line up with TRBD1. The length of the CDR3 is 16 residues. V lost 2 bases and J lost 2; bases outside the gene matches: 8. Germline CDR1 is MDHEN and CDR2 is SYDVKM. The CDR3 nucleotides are TGTGCCAGCAGTTTACTTGGGACAGAGCCTCAAGAGACCCAGTACTTC. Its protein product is CASSLLGTEPQETQYF.

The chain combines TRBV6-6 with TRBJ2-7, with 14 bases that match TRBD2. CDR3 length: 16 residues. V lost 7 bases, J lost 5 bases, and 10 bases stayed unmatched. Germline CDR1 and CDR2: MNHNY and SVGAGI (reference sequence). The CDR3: CASKTGTSGSINEQYF. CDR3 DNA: TGTGCCAGCAAAACCGGGACTAGCGGGAGTATCAACGAGCAGTACTTC.

The CDR3 nucleotides are TGTGCCAGCAGCCACCCCGGGACTAGCGCAGAGACCCAGTACTTC. This codes for CASSHPGTSAETQYF. The chain links TRBV14 to TRBJ2-5; TRBD2 matches at 10 bases. This CDR3 is 15 amino acids long. With 3 bases clipped from V and 4 bases from J, the junction kept 5 bases outside the gene matches. Germline CDR1 reads SGHDN; CDR2 reads FVKESK.

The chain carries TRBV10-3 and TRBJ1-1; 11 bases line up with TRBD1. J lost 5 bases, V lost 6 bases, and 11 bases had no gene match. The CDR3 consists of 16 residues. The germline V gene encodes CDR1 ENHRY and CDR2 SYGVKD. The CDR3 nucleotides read TGTGCCATCAGGCCCGGGACAGGGGGTAGTGGGACTGAAGCTTTCTTT. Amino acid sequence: CAIRPGTGGSGTEAFF.

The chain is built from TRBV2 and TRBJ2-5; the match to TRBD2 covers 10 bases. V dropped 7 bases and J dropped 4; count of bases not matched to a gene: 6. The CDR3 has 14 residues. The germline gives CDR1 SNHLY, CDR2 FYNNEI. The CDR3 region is CASKRAGGGETQYF. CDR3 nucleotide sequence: TGTGCCAGCAAGAGAGCGGGAGGGGGAGAGACCCAGTACTTC.

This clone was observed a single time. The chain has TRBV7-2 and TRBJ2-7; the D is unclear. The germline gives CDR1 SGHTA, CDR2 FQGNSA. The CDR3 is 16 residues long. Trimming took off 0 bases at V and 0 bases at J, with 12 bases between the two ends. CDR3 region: CASSLAIRGSSYEQYF. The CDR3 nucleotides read TGTGCCAGCAGCTTAGCGATCCGCGGAAGCTCCTACGAGCAGTACTTC. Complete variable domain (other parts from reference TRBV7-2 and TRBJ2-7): GAGVSQSPSNKVTEKGKDVELRCDPISGHTALYWYRQSLGQGLEFLIYFQGNSAPDKSGLPSDRFSAERTGGSVSTLTIQRTQQEDSAVYLCASSLAIRGSSYEQYFGPGTRLTVT.

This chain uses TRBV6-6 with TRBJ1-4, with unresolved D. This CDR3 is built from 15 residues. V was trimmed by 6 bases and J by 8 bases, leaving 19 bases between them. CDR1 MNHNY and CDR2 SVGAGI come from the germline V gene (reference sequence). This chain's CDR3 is CASSPSPSLREKLFF. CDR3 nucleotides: TGTGCCAGCAGCCCAAGTCCGAGCTTACGGGAAAAACTGTTTTTT.

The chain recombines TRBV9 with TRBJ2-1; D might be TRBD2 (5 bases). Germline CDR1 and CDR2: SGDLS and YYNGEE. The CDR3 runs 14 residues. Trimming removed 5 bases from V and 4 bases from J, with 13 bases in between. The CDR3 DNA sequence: TGTGCCAGCAGTCCAGGTGACTATTACAATGAGCAGTTCTTC. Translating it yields CASSPGDYYNEQFF. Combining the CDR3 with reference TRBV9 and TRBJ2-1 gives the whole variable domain DSGVTQTPKHLITATGQRVTLRCSPRSGDLSVYWYQQSLDQGLQFLIQYYNGEERAKGNILERFSAQQFPDLHSELNLSSLELGDSALYFCASSPGDYYNEQFFGPGTRLTVL.

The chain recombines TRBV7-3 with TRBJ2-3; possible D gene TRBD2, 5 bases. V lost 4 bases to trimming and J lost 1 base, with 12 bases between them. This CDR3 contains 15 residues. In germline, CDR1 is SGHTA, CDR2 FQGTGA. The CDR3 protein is CASSSGVARTDTQYF. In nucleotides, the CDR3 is TGTGCCAGCAGCTCCGGGGTGGCCCGCACAGATACGCAGTATTTT.

The CDR3, as DNA: TGTGCCAGCAGCTTTTTATCGAACACTGAAGCTTTCTTT. Its translation is CASSFLSNTEAFF. The chain recombines TRBV5-6 with TRBJ1-1; D is ambiguous. CDR3 length equals 13 residues. Germline lookup yields CDR1 SGHDT and CDR2 YYEEEE. The V gene lost 2 bases and the J gene lost 1 base, with 6 bases spanning the gap. Full variable domain (remainder filled in from reference TRBV5-6 and TRBJ1-1): DAGVTQSPTHLIKTRGQQVTLRCSPKSGHDTVSWYQQALGQGPQFIFQYYEEEERQRGNFPDRFSGHQFPNYSSELNVNALLLGDSALYLCASSFLSNTEAFFGQGTRLTVV.

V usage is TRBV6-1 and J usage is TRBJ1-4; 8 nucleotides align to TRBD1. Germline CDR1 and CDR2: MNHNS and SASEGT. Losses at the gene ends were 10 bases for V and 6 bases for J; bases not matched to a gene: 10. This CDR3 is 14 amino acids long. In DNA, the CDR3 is TGTGCCACCGACTTAGCAGGGGGCGATGAAAAACTGTTTTTT. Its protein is CATDLAGGDEKLFF.

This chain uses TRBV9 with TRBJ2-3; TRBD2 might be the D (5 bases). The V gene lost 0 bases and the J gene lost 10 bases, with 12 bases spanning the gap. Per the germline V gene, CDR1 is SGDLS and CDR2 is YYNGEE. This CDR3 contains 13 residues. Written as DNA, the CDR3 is TGTGCCAGCAGCGTAGAGAGGGCAGTTGCGCAGTATTTT. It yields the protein CASSVERAVAQYF.

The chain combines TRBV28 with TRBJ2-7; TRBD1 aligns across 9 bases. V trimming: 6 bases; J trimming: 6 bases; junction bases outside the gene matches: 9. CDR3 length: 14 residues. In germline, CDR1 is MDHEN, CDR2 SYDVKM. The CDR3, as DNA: TGTGCCAGCAGAACCTCGGGACAGGGAGCCGAGCAGTACTTC. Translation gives CASRTSGQGAEQYF.

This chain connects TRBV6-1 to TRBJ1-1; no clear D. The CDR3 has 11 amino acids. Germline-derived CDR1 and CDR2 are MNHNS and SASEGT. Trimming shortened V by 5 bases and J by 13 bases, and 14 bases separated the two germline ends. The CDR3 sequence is CASSYVSSVFF. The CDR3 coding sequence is TGTGCCAGCAGTTACGTCTCATCGGTTTTCTTT.

The CDR3, as DNA: TGTGCCAGCAGCCACCCCGACAGGGGAGCCTACAATGAGCAGTTCTTC. Its protein is CASSHPDRGAYNEQFF. This chain connects TRBV28 to TRBJ2-1; TRBD1 agrees at 8 bases. Germline V lookup: CDR1 MDHEN, CDR2 SYDVKM. V shed 6 bases and J 2 bases; nucleotides not matched to a gene: 9. This CDR3 is built from 16 residues.

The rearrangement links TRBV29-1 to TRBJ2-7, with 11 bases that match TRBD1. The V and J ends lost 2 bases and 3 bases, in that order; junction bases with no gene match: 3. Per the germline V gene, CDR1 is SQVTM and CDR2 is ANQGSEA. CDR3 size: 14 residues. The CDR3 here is CSVETGTGGYEQYF. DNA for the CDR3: TGCAGCGTTGAAACCGGGACAGGGGGCTACGAGCAGTACTTC.

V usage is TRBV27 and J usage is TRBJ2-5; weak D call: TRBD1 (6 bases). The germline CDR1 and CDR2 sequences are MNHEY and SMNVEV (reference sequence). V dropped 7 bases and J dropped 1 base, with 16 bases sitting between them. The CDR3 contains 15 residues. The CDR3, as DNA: TGTGCCAGCAAACTCCTTACAGGGTTCCAAGAGACCCAGTACTTC. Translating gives CASKLLTGFQETQYF.

The CDR3 spells CASRNIGHLNTEAFF. CDR3 DNA sequence: TGTGCCAGCAGGAATATCGGACACCTGAACACTGAAGCTTTCTTT. The V call is TRBV7-9, the J call TRBJ1-1; tentatively, D is TRBD1 (5 bases). This CDR3 spans 15 amino acids. The V end was cut by 6 bases, the J end by 0 bases, with 14 bases between. Per germline, CDR1 SEHNR and CDR2 FQNEAQ (reference sequence). Combining the CDR3 with reference TRBV7-9 and TRBJ1-1 gives the whole variable domain DTGVSQNPRHKITKRGQNVTFRCDPISEHNRLYWYRQTLGQGPEFLTYFQNEAQLEKSRLLSDRFSAERPKGSFSTLEIQRTEQGDSAMYLCASRNIGHLNTEAFFGQGTRLTVV.

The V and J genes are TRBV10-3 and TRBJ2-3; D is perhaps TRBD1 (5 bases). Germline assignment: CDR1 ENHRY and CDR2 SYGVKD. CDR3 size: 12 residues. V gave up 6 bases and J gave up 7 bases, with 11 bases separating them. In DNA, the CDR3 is TGTGCCATCAGCCTCGACAGTAATACGCAGTATTTT. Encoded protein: CAISLDSNTQYF.

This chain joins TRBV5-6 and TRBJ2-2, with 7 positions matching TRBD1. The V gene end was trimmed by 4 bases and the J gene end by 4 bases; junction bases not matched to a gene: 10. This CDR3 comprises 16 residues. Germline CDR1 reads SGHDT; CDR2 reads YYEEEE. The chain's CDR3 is CASSQGQLLGTGELFF. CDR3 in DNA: TGTGCCAGCAGCCAGGGACAGCTGCTTGGCACCGGGGAGCTGTTTTTT.

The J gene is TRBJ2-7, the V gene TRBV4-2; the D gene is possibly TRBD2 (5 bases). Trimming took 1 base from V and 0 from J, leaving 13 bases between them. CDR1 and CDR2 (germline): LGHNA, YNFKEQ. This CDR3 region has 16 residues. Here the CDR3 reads CASSQGSSQSSYEQYF. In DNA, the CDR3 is TGTGCCAGCAGCCAAGGATCTAGCCAGAGCTCCTACGAGCAGTACTTC.

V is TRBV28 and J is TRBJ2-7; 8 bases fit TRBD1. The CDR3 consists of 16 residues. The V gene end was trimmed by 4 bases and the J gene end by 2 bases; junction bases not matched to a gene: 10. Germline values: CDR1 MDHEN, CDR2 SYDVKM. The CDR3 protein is CASSSLIGQGTYEQYF. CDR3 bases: TGTGCCAGCAGTTCGCTTATCGGACAGGGAACCTACGAGCAGTACTTC.